This T cell receptor (beta chain) was found in a study of blood T cell repertoires in COVID-19. About the research overall: Whether acute or convalescent, the COVID-19 samples came from the United States, Italy and Spain.

Generated by immunoSEQ multiplex PCR, the TCRdb table keeps only in-frame clones and is missing some. This table holds under 100,000 clones, approximately 78% found once. The specimen was peripheral blood. The clonotype was recovered from a human donor in a cohort sampled during active COVID-19.

CDR3 sequence reads: CASSHAGSAQPNSPLHF. The CDR3 nucleotides read TGTGCCAGCAGCCACGCTGGTTCCGCACAGCCCAATTCACCCCTCCACTTT. The chain carries TRBV28 and TRBJ1-6; no firm D call. CDR3 length: 17 residues. Trimming pared 6 bases from V and 7 bases from J, leaving 22 bases between. Germline-derived CDR1 and CDR2 are MDHEN and SYDVKM.